Shown below are 25 T cell receptor beta chains from a single sample sequenced in a study of human T cells and chemical hapten exposure. Time point here: patch test 1, 2 weeks after DPC sensitization. The treatment denotes: therapeutic diphenylcyclopropenone sensitization with weekly scalp DPC. Via MiXCR, TCRdb re-called the RACE reads, giving one row per CDR3 protein. The table shows some 70,000 distinct CDR3 sequences, with about 31% occurring only once. The sequencing here drew on whole blood, taken in connection with sensitization to the hapten diphenylcyclopropenone (DPC). The receptors were sampled from a middle-aged man with alopecia areata. Some clones in this sample may be carry-over from other donors' samples.

This clonotype was seen a few times. This chain links TRBV20-1 with TRBJ1-5; D may be TRBD1 (5 bases). Germline CDR1 reads DFQATT; CDR2 reads SNEGSKA (reference sequence). V lost 2 bases to trimming and J lost 3 bases, with 20 bases between them. The CDR3 covers 17 residues. The CDR3 sequence is CSARLPRVRADNQPQHF. Here the CDR3 DNA reads TGCAGTGCTAGACTCCCGAGGGTCAGGGCCGACAATCAGCCCCAGCATTTT.

The V and J genes are TRBV4-1 and TRBJ1-1; D unresolved. From germline, CDR1 is MGHRA and CDR2 YSYEKL. The V end was cut by 3 bases, the J end by 4 bases, with 12 bases between. The CDR3 has 14 residues. CDR3 loop: CASSQSIRGTEAFF. CDR3 in DNA: TGCGCCAGCAGCCAGAGCATCCGCGGCACTGAAGCTTTCTTT.

J is TRBJ1-4 and V is TRBV16; D gene uncertain. V lost 2 bases to trimming and J lost 3 bases, with 10 bases between them. This CDR3 spans 15 amino acids. From germline, CDR1 is KGHSY and CDR2 FQNENV. Here the CDR3 reads CASSQMGLANEKLFF. The DNA for the CDR3 is TGTGCCAGCAGCCAAATGGGATTGGCTAATGAAAAACTGTTTTTT.

The chain couples TRBV5-1 to TRBJ2-6; perhaps TRBD1 as D (6 bases). Trimming pared 3 bases from V and 0 bases from J, leaving 10 bases between. The germline V gene encodes CDR1 SGHRS and CDR2 YFSETQ. The CDR3 runs 16 residues. This CDR3 reads CASSWGQISGANVLTF. The CDR3 DNA reads as TGCGCCAGCAGCTGGGGACAAATCTCTGGGGCCAACGTCCTGACTTTC.

J is TRBJ2-1 and V is TRBV11-2, with D perhaps matching TRBD1 or TRBD2 (5 bases each). Germline V gene data show CDR1 as SGHAT and CDR2 as FQNNGV. The CDR3 loop spans 16 amino acids. V dropped 6 bases and J dropped 6 bases, with 21 bases sitting between them. The CDR3 DNA reads as TGTGCCAGCAGTCAAACAATGGGTCCGGGACGCAATGAGCAGTTCTTC. It yields the protein CASSQTMGPGRNEQFF.

V usage is TRBV21-1 and J usage is TRBJ2-1; TRBD1 was called by the table and not checked on the DNA. TRBV21-1 is a known pseudogene. This CDR3 comprises 15 residues. CDR3 coding DNA: TGTGCCAGCAGCAAATCAGGGCAGGGGAGGAATGAGCAGTTCTTC. Its translation is CASSKSGQGRNEQFF.

The V gene is TRBV28, the J gene TRBJ1-4; no clear D gene. The CDR3 loop spans 16 amino acids. Germline values: CDR1 MDHEN, CDR2 SYDVKM. The V and J ends lost 3 bases and 0 bases respectively, with 11 bases between them. The CDR3 nucleotides are TGTGCCAGCAGTTTGAGGGCACCAGCAACTAATGAAAAACTGTTTTTT. Translating gives CASSLRAPATNEKLFF.

This sequence joins TRBV7-9 and TRBJ1-2; 9 bases fit TRBD1. Germline CDR1 is SEHNR and CDR2 is FQNEAQ (reference sequence). The J segment lost 6 bases and the V segment lost 3 bases, leaving 8 bases of the junction unmatched. The CDR3 length is 15 residues. The CDR3 loop reads CASSLWDRAFNGYTF. CDR3 DNA sequence: TGTGCCAGCAGCTTGTGGGACAGGGCATTCAATGGCTACACCTTC.

This clonotype has just a few counts. This sequence joins TRBV2 and TRBJ2-5; D not resolved. Trimming stripped 8 bases from V and 4 bases from J, with 2 bases between. Germline V gives CDR1 SNHLY, CDR2 FYNNEI. The CDR3 length is 9 residues. The CDR3 DNA reads as TGTGCCAGCGGAGAGACCCAGTACTTC. Its translation is CASGETQYF.

The chain combines TRBV6-5 with TRBJ2-2; TRBD2 matches 9 bases. The J segment lost 1 base and the V segment lost 11 bases, leaving 2 bases of the junction unmatched. The CDR3 length is 13 residues. Germline V gene sequence: CDR1 MNHEY, CDR2 SVGAGI. CDR3 in DNA: TGTGCCGCAGCGGGGGGGAACACCGGGGAGCTGTTTTTT. Translation gives CAAAGGNTGELFF.

The chain carries TRBV23-1 and TRBJ2-7; possibly TRBD1 or TRBD2 for D (5 bases each). TRBV23-1 is recorded as an ORF, its role being uncertain. Trimming left V 8 bases short and J 4 bases short, with 27 bases between. The CDR3 is 17 amino acids. Here the CDR3 DNA reads TGCGCCAGCCCTTTGCTCTCCGGGACCGGGAATAGGTACGAGCAGTACTTC. The encoded protein is CASPLLSGTGNRYEQYF.

This clonotype was recorded a few times. The rearrangement joins TRBV11-2 to TRBJ2-3; TRBD2 might be the D (5 bases). This CDR3 spans 14 amino acids. Trimming left V 1 base short and J 0 bases short, with 5 bases between. Germline-derived CDR1 and CDR2 are SGHAT and FQNNGV. The CDR3 loop is CASSLGTSTDTQYF. CDR3 in DNA: TGTGCCAGCAGCTTAGGGACTAGCACAGATACGCAGTATTTT.

The V and J genes are TRBV4-2 and TRBJ1-5; no firm D call. V gave up 1 base and J gave up 11 bases, with 12 bases separating them. This CDR3 has 13 residues. Germline-derived CDR1 and CDR2 are LGHNA and YNFKEQ. The CDR3 DNA sequence: TGTGCCAGCAGCCAAGGTCAAGAACAGACCCAGCATTTT. Translated, it gives CASSQGQEQTQHF.

On this clonotype itself: This could be a read error, since a much larger clone is one nucleotide away. The chain carries TRBV6-1 and TRBJ2-1; 12 bases are shared with TRBD2. This CDR3 contains 15 residues. Germline V gene lookup returns CDR1 MNHNS and CDR2 SASEGT. CDR3 nucleotides: TGTGCCAGCAGTGAACTAGCGGGAGGGTACAATGAGCGGTTCTTC. Encoded protein: CASSELAGGYNERFF.

V and J are TRBV6-6 and TRBJ1-2, with TRBD1 matching over 10 bases. This CDR3 is 17 amino acids long. With V trimmed by 4 bases and J by 8 bases, 16 bases remained unmatched. Looked up from germline, CDR1 is MNHNY and CDR2 is SVGAGI (reference sequence). The CDR3 DNA is TGTGCCAGCAGTTTCCTCGGACAGGGGGACGTCGATCGGGGCTACACCTTC. Encoded protein: CASSFLGQGDVDRGYTF.

CDR3 in amino acids: CASSSGNPPNEQYF. The CDR3 DNA reads as TGTGCCAGCAGTTCTGGAAATCCCCCTAACGAGCAGTACTTC. V usage is TRBV12-3 or TRBV12-4 and J usage is TRBJ2-7; no definite D call. V shed 4 bases and J shed 5 bases, with 15 bases lying between them. The length of the CDR3 is 14 residues.

This rearrangement joins TRBV6-1 to TRBJ2-7; 9 bases match TRBD2. CDR1 is MNHNS, CDR2 SASEGT, per germline. Losses at the gene ends were 6 bases for V and 5 bases for J; bases not matched to a gene: 11. The CDR3 spans 15 residues. Here the CDR3 reads CASSSYSGRQDEQYF. For the CDR3, the DNA is TGTGCCAGCAGCTCCTACAGCGGGAGGCAGGACGAGCAGTACTTC.

This chain joins TRBV6-2 or TRBV6-3 and TRBJ1-2; D ambiguous. Germline V gene sequence: CDR1 MNHEY, CDR2 SVGEGT. CDR3 length equals 13 residues. V shed 7 bases and J shed 5 bases, with 14 bases lying between them. The CDR3 here is CASKPPTAYGYTF. The DNA for the CDR3 is TGTGCCAGCAAGCCGCCCACAGCGTATGGCTACACCTTC.

V usage is TRBV29-1 and J usage is TRBJ2-1; TRBD2 aligns across 9 bases. Germline V gives CDR1 SQVTM, CDR2 ANQGSEA. The CDR3 contains 16 residues. With V trimmed by 6 bases and J by 8 bases, 17 bases remained unmatched. CDR3 coding DNA: TGCAGCGTCTCCGGGGCTGGGCCTGGGACTAGCCATGAGCAGTTCTTC. Translation: CSVSGAGPGTSHEQFF.

This clonotype has just a few counts. This chain connects TRBV12-3 or TRBV12-4 to TRBJ2-5; D remains ambiguous. CDR3 length: 13 amino acids. V lost 6 bases, J lost 2 bases, and 10 bases lay in between. The CDR3 sequence is CASRDYPQETQYF. CDR3 coding DNA: TGTGCCAGCAGGGATTACCCTCAAGAGACCCAGTACTTC.

This clonotype showed up just a few times. The rearrangement uses TRBV7-2 and TRBJ2-3, with 7 bases that match TRBD1. V shed 2 bases, J shed 1 base, and the junction held 3 bases outside the gene matches. Per germline, CDR1 SGHTA and CDR2 FQGNSA. There are 15 residues in the CDR3. CDR3 amino acids: CASSLRQGGTDTQYF. For the CDR3, the DNA is TGTGCCAGCAGCTTAAGGCAGGGGGGCACAGATACGCAGTATTTT.

This clonotype was observed a single time. This chain connects TRBV9 to TRBJ2-3; 10 bases agree with TRBD2. Germline V CDR1 and CDR2: SGDLS, YYNGEE. This CDR3 comprises 16 residues. V lost 3 bases and J lost 2; bases outside the gene matches: 6. The CDR3 DNA sequence: TGTGCCAGCAGCGCCGGAGCGGGAGGGAACACAGATACGCAGTATTTT. Amino acid sequence: CASSAGAGGNTDTQYF.

This clonotype was seen only a few times. This CDR3 is missing its conserved last phenylalanine or tryptophan, likely due to a read error. Because the CDR3's place on the DNA is in doubt, the DNA is left out and the CDR3 is given as listed by TCRdb. The V gene is TRBV3-2, the J gene TRBJ2-7; the DNA was not compared with TRBD1, the D call given in the table. TRBV3-2 is tagged as a pseudogene. The CDR3 has 9 residues if both end residues are counted. The CDR3: CASSQDRAE.

The V call is TRBV11-1, the J call TRBJ2-1; 12 bases line up with TRBD1. Germline-derived CDR1 and CDR2 are SGHAT and FQDESV (reference sequence). After removal of 7 bases from V and 8 bases from J, the junction contained 6 bases not matched to a gene. The CDR3 totals 14 residues. The CDR3 coding sequence is TGTGCCAGCACTCCCGGGACAGGGGGCCATGAGCAGTTCTTC. Translation gives CASTPGTGGHEQFF.

This clonotype was seen just once. The chain couples TRBV7-9 to TRBJ2-7; D is possibly TRBD2 (5 bases). The CDR3 sequence is 13 residues long. Germline values: CDR1 SEHNR, CDR2 FQNEAQ (reference sequence). Trimming removed 5 bases from V and 2 bases from J, with 10 bases in between. The DNA of the CDR3 is TGTGCCAGCAGCCGGGAATCCACCTACGAGCAGTACTTC. Its protein is CASSRESTYEQYF.